This TCR beta chain was identified during a study of cytomegalovirus exposure and HLA in healthy donors (dated by TCRdb to about 2017). Background for the entire study: According to an earlier analysis of 587 of the donors, about 170 million T cells yielded 100 million or so unique TCR beta sequences and 276 Gb of sequence data. To predict cytomegalovirus infection status, the study combined high-throughput TCR immunosequencing, statistical association of individual TCRs with disease status, and machine learning. Every discovery cohort repertoire had been produced on one sequencing platform. Along with the approximately 700-subject first cohort, a separate validation cohort of roughly 110 different subjects was used. Roughly 5 DR-DQ haplotypes were handled as single units for association and clustering because linkage in the cohort was strong. Of the roughly 400 genotyped donors, 81% were placed in the genetic ancestry cluster associated with self-reported Caucasian donors. An early release covering more than 500 HLA-typed donors comprised about 300 gigabases of sequencing data and around 85 million unique TCR sequences. Typing coverage varied by locus: 629-630 donors for A, B, C, DRB1 and DQB1; some 520 for DQA1; over 600 for DPA1; approximately 490 for DPB1. To decide whether each TCR beta V gene segment behaved as functional or pseudogenic, an earlier analysis of some 600 of the donors relied on high-throughput TCR beta sequencing. Both class I and class II loci were covered by HLA typing, at four-digit resolution. The study aimed to test whether cataloging public T cell receptors could reveal signatures of past pathogen exposure. Donor age, sex, ethnicity and CMV serostatus were collected together with the repertoire data. Rather than drawing on any new phenotypic data, the later analysis identified candidate immune exposures from TCR beta sequences and the way those sequences occurred across donors. A later analysis re-analyzed previously published TCR beta repertoires from 666 donors and added high-resolution HLA genotyping to study TCR occurrence patterns. A later genetic analysis used genome-wide SNP genotypes for about 60% of the roughly 700 donors, treating that subset as a discovery cohort. Among roughly 400 genotyped donors of the cohort, an average of approximately 220,000 unique TCR beta nucleotide sequences was sequenced per donor, of which roughly 18% were non-productive. Using immunosequencing, the study profiled T cell repertoires from 550 to 750 subjects and related those repertoires to cytomegalovirus serostatus. The paper as a whole reports these results and caveats: In an earlier analysis of several hundred of the donors, most TCR beta V segments were observed in productive rearrangements about 90% or about 30% of the time, broadly matching IMGT annotations. In a later analysis, TCR association rates were found to vary across HLA loci, with the most associated TCRs seen for DRB1 alleles and the fewest for HLA-C alleles. The study gave a list of roughly 150 TCR beta chains associated with cytomegalovirus. Immune exposure information for the cohort was limited to CMV serostatus. Because HLA typing was unavailable for some donors at each locus, only the typed subset was used in association tests. A cluster of highly shared sequence variants was judged likely to represent a technical artifact of the sequencing pipeline. In vitro tests confirmed that three of the cytomegalovirus-associated TCR beta chains recognize cytomegalovirus antigens. At a false discovery rate of 0.05, a later analysis linked 15,000 to 20,000 TCR beta sequences to specific HLA alleles. Because the 87-base-pair reads could not distinguish some IMGT-functional V segments, including TRBV6-2 and TRBV6-3, those segments were excluded. A later genetic analysis reported fewer N-insertions in productive TCRs among donors in an Asian-associated ancestry cluster than the roughly 670-donor mean. Only TCR beta chains were sequenced in this cohort, and the absence of alpha or paired-chain data limited detectable features. Linkage disequilibrium might explain the correlated functional status among segregating V segments, but an unknown experimental factor could not be ruled out. Roughly uniform sequencing depth across donors was assumed in presence/absence analyses, although this assumption may not hold. Most CMV-associated TCR beta chains appeared to be HLA-restricted in a later analysis, and the HLA associations seemed to be driven largely by CMV exposure. A later analysis found that HLA-associated TCR beta chains were more clonally expanded and had lower generation probabilities than equally common non-associated chains. While some public TCRs were present in many individuals, most TCR sequences turned up only very rarely across donors. The classifier was reported to diagnose cytomegalovirus status with high specificity and sensitivity in both the original and validation cohorts. The authors suggested that the approach could potentially be generalized to other disease states and immunological phenotypes. Because counts were too low, 15 to 20 rarely observed V segments, including chromosome 9 orphons, were left out of the earlier analysis of 500 to 650 of the donors. When HLA alleles, especially DR and DQ, strongly co-occurred, attributing TCR associations to individual alleles was difficult. Several of the top co-occurrence clusters appeared to be linked to parvovirus B19, influenza, CMV and Epstein-Barr virus, according to a later analysis. V-gene and J-gene trimming of TCR beta chains was associated with a missense DCLRE1C variant in a later genetic analysis, and the association was replicated in an independent cohort. A further reported finding was that TCR beta sequences accurately predicted the HLA-A and HLA-B alleles for most subjects in the first cohort.

CDR1 and CDR2 were assigned from the germline V gene as MNHNS and SASEGT. V loses 4 bases, J loses 6 bases, and the germline ends lie 13 bases apart. The CDR3, from cysteine to phenylalanine, totals 13 residues. Only the CDR3 portion is preserved as DNA: 39 bases, with reading frame beginning at the first base. In this sample, this clone turned up a few times. This clone's antigen is unknown. No clone much larger than this one lies a single base away; base qualities are absent. The library was made by the immunoSEQ multiplex PCR assay. For the multiplex PCR, a mixture combining 60 forward primers for TCR Vbeta segments and 13 reverse primers for TCR Jbeta segments was used. The CDR3 region of rearranged TCR beta genes was amplified from genomic DNA by a multiplex PCR assay. The amplified TCR beta libraries were sequenced on the Illumina HiSeq System as 87-base-pair reads. In the original analysis: Across the roughly 700 repertoires, a later analysis counted 80 million or so unique TCR beta chains, roughly 11 million of which were shared by at least two donors. To remove PCR and sequencing errors, raw reads were error-corrected and collapsed into unique sequences using a nearest-neighbor algorithm that merged closely related sequences. To assign V, D and J gene segments, CDR3 sequences were aligned to IMGT reference sequences. For a sequence to be retained, a match of at least six nucleotides to both a V gene segment and a J gene segment was required. A rearrangement counted as productive if the CDR3 had no stop codons and remained in frame with V and J, and every other rearrangement counted as non-productive. Following IMGT convention, CDR3 was defined as the stretch from the second conserved V-encoded cysteine to the conserved J-encoded phenylalanine. The earlier analysis of roughly 590 of the donors excluded sequences that lacked an unambiguous match to a single V gene segment. An earlier analysis of a few hundred of the donors classified V segments as functional when productive rearrangements were above 56.7% and as segregating when the standard deviation between donors was above 5%. A statistical classification framework was built to diagnose cytomegalovirus status from the catalog of TCR beta chain sequences. In a later analysis, V and J genes were assigned by comparing TCR nucleotide sequences against IMGT/GENE-DB human TR gene sequences. Using the TCRdist pipeline, a later analysis assigned CDR3 sequences along with most-parsimonious VDJ recombination scenarios. In a later analysis, every TCR beta chain was defined by the combination of its CDR3 amino acid sequence and its V-gene family, and reads without a unique V-gene family were dropped. To address suspected cross-contamination and a sequencing artifact, a later analysis removed some 620 highly shared, low-generation-probability nucleotide sequences. For each public chain, a later analysis derived a clonal expansion index from normalized ranks of inferred template counts within each repertoire. A later analysis computed generation probabilities with a VDJ recombination model fitted to out-of-frame rearrangements, and checked the results against IGoR. In a later analysis, TCR-TCR, TCR-HLA and TCR-CMV co-occurrence was scored with hypergeometric tests, and a repertoire-size bias correction was applied to TCR pairs. To estimate false discovery rates, a later analysis permuted the HLA or CMV assignments 20 times. In a later analysis, co-occurring TCRs were grouped with DBSCAN, and TCRdist sequence similarity was added when clustering was performed within HLA-allele-positive subsets. For co-occurrence clustering, repertoires with fewer than 30,000 or more than 120,000 public chains were excluded, along with several repertoires with anomalous nucleotide sharing. TCRdb's version of the immuneACCESS table is confined to in-frame rearrangements and falls short of the full clone set. An unresolved V gene accounts for under half of the shortfall where checked; the remainder is of unknown origin. From that table come the V and J calls and clone size; the DNA was used to work out D and trimming. Within this sample are some 240,000 clones, with more than 75% of them counted one time only. 3.5% to 4% of the sample lies in the top ten.

In total, 500 to 700 healthy bone marrow donors made up the cohort. Cohort members were all nominally healthy when sampled, although unrecorded immune exposures were likely present. The donor tested CMV seronegative, placing the donor among the 350 to 400 seronegative members of the cohort. Every donor gave a peripheral blood sample, and the peripheral blood mononuclear cells from that sample were used for TCR beta sequencing. The Qiagen DNeasy Blood Extraction Kit was used to extract genomic DNA from the blood cell samples. This sequence originates from a male donor in good health and CMV-seronegative. The chain was built from TRBV6-1 and TRBJ2-7, and possibly TRBD2, on 6 matching bases. The sample consisted of PBMCs. CDR3 loop: CASSGRTRGEQYF. The DNA is as follows: TGTGCCAGCAGTGGCCGAACGCGGGGCGAGCAGTACTTC.